The clone carrying this T cell receptor beta chain was recorded once. This sample was included in a study of control samples from healthy donors and cancer patients. CDR1 is MDHEN, CDR2 SYDVKM, per germline. The CDR3 loop spans 17 amino acids. Trimming cost V 5 bases and J 0 bases; bases outside gene matches: 9. Clones were sequenced by immunoSEQ multiplex PCR, and TCRdb holds only the in-frame ones, with some missing. The sample lists some 130,000 clones, more than 80% occurring once. This TCR was sampled from a middle-aged man in good health. The V call is TRBV28, the J call TRBJ1-5; the match to TRBD1 covers 8 bases. The sequencing input was blood. The CDR3 bases are TGTGCCAGCAGTGGGACAGGAGAGGGGCCTAGCAATCAGCCCCAGCATTTT. Translating gives CASSGTGEGPSNQPQHF.